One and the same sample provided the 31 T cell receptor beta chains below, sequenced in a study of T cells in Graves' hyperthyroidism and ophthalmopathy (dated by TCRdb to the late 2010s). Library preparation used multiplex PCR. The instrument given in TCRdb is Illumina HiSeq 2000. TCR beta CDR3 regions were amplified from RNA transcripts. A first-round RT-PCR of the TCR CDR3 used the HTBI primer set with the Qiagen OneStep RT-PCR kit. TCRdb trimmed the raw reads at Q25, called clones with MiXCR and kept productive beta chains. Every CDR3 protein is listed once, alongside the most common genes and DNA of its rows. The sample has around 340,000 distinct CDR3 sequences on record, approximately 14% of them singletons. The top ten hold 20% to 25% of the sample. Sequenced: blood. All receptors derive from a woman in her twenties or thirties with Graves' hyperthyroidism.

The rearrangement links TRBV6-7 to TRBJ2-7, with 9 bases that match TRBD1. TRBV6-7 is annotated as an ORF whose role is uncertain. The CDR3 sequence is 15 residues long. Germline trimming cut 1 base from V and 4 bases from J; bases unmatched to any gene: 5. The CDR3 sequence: CASSYFNRGPYEQYF. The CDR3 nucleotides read TGTGCCAGCAGTTACTTCAACAGGGGGCCATACGAGCAGTACTTC.

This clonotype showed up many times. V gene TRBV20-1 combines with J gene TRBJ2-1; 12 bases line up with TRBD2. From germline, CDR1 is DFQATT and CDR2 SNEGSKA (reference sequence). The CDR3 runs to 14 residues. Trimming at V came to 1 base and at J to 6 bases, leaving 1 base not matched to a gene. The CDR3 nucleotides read TGCAGTGCTAGAGGGACTAGCGGGGTCAATGAGCAGTTCTTC. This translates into CSARGTSGVNEQFF.

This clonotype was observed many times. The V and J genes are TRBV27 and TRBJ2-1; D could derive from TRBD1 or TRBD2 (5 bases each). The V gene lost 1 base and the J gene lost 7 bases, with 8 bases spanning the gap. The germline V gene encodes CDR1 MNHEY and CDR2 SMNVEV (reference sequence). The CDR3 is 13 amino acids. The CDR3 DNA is TGTGCCAGCAGTTTATGGGGACGTAATGAGCAGTTCTTC. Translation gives CASSLWGRNEQFF.

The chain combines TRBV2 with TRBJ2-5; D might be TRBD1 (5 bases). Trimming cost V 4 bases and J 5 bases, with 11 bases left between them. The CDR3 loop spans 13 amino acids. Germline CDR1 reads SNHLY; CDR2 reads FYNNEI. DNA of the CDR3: TGTGCCAGCAGTGCCGGCCAGGGTGAGACCCAGTACTTC. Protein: CASSAGQGETQYF.

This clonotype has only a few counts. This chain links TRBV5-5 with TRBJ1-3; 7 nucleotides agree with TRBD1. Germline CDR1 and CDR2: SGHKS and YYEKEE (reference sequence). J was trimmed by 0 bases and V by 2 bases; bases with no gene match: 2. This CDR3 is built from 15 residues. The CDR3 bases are TGTGCCAGCAGCTTAGACAGGGCCTCTGGAAACACCATATATTTT. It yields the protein CASSLDRASGNTIYF.

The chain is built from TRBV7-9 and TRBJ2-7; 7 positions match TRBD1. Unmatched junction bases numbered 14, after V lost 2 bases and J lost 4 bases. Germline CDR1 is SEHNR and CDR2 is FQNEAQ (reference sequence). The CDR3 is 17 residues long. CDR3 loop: CASSLLSEGQGVYEQYF. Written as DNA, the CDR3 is TGTGCCAGCAGCTTACTCTCCGAGGGCCAGGGGGTGTACGAGCAGTACTTC.

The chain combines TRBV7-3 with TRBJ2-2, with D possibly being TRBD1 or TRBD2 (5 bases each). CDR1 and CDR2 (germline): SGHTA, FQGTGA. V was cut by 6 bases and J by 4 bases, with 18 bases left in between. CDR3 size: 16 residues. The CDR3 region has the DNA TGTGCCAGCAGGTCCCCCTCGGCAGGGACCACCGGGGAGCTGTTTTTT. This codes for CASRSPSAGTTGELFF.

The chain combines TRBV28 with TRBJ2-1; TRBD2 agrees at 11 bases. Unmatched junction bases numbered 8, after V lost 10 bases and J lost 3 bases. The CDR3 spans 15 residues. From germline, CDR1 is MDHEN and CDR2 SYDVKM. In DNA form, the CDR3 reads TGTGCCATCACCACTAGCGGGAGAGGCTACAATGAGCAGTTCTTC. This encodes CAITTSGRGYNEQFF.

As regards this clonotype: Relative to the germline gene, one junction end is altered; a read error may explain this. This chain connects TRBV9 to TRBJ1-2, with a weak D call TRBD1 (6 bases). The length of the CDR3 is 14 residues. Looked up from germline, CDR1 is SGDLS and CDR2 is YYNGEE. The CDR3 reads CANSPTTGPYGYTF. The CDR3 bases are TGTGCCAACAGCCCAACGACAGGACCCTATGGCTACACCTTC.

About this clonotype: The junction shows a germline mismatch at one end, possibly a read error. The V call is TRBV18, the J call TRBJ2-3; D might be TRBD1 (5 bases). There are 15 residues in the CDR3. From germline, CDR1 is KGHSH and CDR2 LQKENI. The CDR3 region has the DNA TGTACCAGCTCACCCTGGAAAGGGGAAGCAGATACGCAGTATTTT. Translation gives CTSSPWKGEADTQYF. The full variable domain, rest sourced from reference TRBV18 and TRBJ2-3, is NAGVMQNPRHLVRRRGQEARLRCSPMKGHSHVYWYRQLPEEGLKFMVYLQKENIIDESGMPKERFSAEFPKEGPSILRIQQVVRGDSAAYFCTSSPWKGEADTQYFGPGTRLTVL.

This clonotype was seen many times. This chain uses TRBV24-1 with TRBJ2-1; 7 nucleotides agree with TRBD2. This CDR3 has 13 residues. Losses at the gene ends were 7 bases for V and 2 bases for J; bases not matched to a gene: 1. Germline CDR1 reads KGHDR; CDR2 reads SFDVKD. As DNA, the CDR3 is TGTGCCACCAGAGCGGGACCCTACAATGAGCAGTTCTTC. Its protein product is CATRAGPYNEQFF.

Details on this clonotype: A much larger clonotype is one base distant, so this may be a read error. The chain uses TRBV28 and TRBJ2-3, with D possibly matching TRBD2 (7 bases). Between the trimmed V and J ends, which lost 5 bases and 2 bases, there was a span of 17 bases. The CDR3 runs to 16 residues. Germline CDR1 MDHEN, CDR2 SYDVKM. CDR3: CASSPGLVGHTDTQYF. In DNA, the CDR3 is TGTGCCAGCAGTCCCGGACTAGTGGGACACACAGATACGCAGTATTTT.

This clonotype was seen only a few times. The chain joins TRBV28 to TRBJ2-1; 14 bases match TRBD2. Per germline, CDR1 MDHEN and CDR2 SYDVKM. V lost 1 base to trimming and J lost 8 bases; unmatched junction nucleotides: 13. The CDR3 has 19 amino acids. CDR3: CASSLSGGWTSGRKYEQFF. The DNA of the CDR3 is TGTGCCAGCAGTTTATCTGGTGGCTGGACTAGCGGGAGGAAGTATGAGCAGTTCTTC.

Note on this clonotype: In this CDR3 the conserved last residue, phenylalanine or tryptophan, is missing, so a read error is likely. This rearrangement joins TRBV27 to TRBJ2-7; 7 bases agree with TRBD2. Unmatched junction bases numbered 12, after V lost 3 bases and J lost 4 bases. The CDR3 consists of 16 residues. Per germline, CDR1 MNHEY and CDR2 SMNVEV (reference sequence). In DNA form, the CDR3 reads TGTGCCAGCAGTTTCTCCCTAGGCGGGAGTCGGTACGAGCAGTACCTC. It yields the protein CASSFSLGGSRYEQYL.

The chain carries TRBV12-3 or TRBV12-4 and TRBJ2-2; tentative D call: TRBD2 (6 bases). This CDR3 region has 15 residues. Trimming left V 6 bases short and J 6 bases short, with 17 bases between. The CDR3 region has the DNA TGTGCCAGCAGCCGGGGTGGGACTCCCTCCGGGGAGCTGTTTTTT. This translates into CASSRGGTPSGELFF.

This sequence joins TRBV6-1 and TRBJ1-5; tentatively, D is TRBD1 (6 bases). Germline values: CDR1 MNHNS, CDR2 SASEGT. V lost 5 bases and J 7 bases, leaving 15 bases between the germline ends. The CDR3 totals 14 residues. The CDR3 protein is CASSNQGIRQPQHF. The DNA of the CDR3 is TGTGCCAGCAGTAACCAGGGGATCAGGCAGCCCCAGCATTTT.

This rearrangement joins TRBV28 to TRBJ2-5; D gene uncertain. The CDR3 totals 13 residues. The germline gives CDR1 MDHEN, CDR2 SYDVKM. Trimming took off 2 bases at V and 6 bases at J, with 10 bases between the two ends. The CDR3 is CASSLIGRQTQYF. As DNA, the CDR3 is TGTGCCAGCAGTTTAATTGGGCGGCAGACCCAGTACTTC.

CDR3 sequence reads: CAWSVRRNTGELFF. The CDR3 bases are TGTGCCTGGAGTGTACGAAGGAACACCGGGGAGCTGTTTTTT. V gene TRBV30 combines with J gene TRBJ2-2, with unresolved D. CDR1 is GTSNPN, CDR2 SVGIG, per germline (reference sequence). The CDR3 is made up of 14 amino acids. Trimming took 0 bases from V and 1 from J, leaving 6 bases between them.

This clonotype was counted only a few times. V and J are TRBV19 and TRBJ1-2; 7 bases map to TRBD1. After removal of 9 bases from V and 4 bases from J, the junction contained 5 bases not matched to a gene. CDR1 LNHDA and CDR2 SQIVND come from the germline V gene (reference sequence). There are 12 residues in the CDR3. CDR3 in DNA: TGTGCCAGCCCCGGACAGGTCTATGGCTACACCTTC. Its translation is CASPGQVYGYTF.

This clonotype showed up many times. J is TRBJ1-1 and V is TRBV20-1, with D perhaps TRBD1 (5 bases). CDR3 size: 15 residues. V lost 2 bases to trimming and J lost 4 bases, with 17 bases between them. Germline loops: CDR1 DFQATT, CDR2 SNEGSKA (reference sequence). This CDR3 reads CSARQGGFGVTEAFF. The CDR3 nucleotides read TGCAGTGCTAGACAGGGTGGTTTTGGGGTCACTGAAGCTTTCTTT.

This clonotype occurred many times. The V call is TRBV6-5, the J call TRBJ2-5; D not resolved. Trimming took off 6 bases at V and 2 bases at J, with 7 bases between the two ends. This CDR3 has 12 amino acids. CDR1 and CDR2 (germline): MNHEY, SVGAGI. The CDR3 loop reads CASRGEQETQYF. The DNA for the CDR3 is TGTGCCAGCAGAGGAGAACAAGAGACCCAGTACTTC.

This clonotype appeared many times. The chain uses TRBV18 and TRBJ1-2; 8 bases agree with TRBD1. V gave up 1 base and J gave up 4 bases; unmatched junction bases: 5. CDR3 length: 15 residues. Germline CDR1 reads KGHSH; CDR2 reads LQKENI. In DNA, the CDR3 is TGTGCCAGCTCACCACGGACAGGGAAGGGCTATGGCTACACCTTC. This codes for CASSPRTGKGYGYTF.

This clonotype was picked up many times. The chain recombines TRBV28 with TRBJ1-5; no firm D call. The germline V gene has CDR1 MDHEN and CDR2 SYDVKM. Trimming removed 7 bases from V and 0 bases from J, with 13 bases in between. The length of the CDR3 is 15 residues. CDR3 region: CASIGNGFSNQPQHF. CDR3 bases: TGTGCCAGCATCGGAAATGGTTTTAGCAATCAGCCCCAGCATTTT.

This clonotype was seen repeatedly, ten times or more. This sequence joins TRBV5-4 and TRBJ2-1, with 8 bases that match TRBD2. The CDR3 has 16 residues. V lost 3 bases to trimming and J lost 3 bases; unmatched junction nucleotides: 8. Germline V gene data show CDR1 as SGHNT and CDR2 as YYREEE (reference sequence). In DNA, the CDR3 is TGTGCCAGCAGCTGGATGAGCGGGAGCTTCTACAATGAGCAGTTCTTC. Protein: CASSWMSGSFYNEQFF.

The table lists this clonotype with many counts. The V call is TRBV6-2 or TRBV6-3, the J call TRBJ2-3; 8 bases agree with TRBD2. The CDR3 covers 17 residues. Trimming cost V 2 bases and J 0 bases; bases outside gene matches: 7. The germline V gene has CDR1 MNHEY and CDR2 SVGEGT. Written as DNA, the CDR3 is TGTGCCAGCAGTTACCGCCCGGGACTAGATAGCACAGATACGCAGTATTTT. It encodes CASSYRPGLDSTDTQYF.

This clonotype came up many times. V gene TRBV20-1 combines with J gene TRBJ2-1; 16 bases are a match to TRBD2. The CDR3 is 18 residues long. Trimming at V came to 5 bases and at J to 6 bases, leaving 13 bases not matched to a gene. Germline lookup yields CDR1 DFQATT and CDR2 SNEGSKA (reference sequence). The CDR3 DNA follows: TGCAGTGCTCCCCCACCGGGACTAGCGGGAGGGGTGGGCAATGAGCAGTTCTTC. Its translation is CSAPPPGLAGGVGNEQFF.

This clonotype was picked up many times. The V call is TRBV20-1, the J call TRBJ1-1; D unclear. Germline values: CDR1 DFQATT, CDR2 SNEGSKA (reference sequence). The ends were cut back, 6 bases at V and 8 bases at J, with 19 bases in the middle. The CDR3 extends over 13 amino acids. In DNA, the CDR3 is TGCAGTGCGAACCCTGAGGCACAGAGAGAAGCTTTCTTT. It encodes CSANPEAQREAFF.

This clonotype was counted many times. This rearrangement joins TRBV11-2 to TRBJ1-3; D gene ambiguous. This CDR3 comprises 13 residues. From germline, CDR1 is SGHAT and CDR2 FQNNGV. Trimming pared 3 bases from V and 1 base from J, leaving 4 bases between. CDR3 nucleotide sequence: TGTGCCAGCAGCTTGGGGTCTGGAAACACCATATATTTT. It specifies CASSLGSGNTIYF.

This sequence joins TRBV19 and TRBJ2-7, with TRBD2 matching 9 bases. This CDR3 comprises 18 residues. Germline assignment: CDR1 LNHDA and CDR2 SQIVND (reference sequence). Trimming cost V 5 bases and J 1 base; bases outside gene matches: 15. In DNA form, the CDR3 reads TGTGCCAGTAGTCTCCGGGGACTAGCCCGGGGAGGATCCTACGAGCAGTACTTC. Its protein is CASSLRGLARGGSYEQYF.

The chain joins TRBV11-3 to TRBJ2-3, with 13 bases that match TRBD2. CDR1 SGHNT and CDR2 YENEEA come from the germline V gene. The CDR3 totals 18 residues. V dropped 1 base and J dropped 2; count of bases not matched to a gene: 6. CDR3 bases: TGTGCCAGCAGCTTAGGACTAGCGGGGGGACCGTTCACAGATACGCAGTATTTT. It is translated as CASSLGLAGGPFTDTQYF.

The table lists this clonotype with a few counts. In DNA form, the CDR3 reads TGTGCCACTCGATTGTGGGGCAGCACCGGGGAGCTGTTTTTT. Protein product: CATRLWGSTGELFF. The genes are TRBV6-1 and TRBJ2-2; D may be TRBD1 (5 bases). Germline V lookup: CDR1 MNHNS, CDR2 SASEGT. CDR3 length equals 14 residues. Trimming stripped 10 bases from V and 4 bases from J, with 16 bases between.